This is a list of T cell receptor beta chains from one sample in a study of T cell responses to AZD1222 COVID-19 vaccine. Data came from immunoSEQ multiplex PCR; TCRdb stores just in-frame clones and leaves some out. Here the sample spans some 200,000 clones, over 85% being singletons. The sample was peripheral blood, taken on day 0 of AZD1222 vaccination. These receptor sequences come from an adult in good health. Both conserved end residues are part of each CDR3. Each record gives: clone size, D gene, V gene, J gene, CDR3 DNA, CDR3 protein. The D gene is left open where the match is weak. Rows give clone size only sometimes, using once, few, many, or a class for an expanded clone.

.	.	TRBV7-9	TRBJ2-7	TGTGCCAGCAGCCAAAATCAGGACTTGCCCTACGAGCAGTACTTC	CASSQNQDLPYEQYF
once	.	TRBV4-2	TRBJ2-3	TGTGCCAGCAGCCAAGAACTCACGGGAGCTAGCACAGATACGCAGTATTTT	CASSQELTGASTDTQYF
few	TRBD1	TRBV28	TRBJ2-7	TGTGCCATCAGACAGGGTTTGCACGAGCAGTACTTC	CAIRQGLHEQYF
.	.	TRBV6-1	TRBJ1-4	TGTGCCAGCAGTGAAGCTGTGCAGGGATCTGCAACTAATGAAAAACTGTTTTTT	CASSEAVQGSATNEKLFF
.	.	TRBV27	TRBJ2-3	TGTGCCAGCAGTCTACCGGGGGCACCCACAAATACGCAGTATTTT	CASSLPGAPTNTQYF
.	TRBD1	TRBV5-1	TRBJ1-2	TGCGCCAGCAGTTCCCGGGACAGGGCCGATTATGGCTACACCTTC	CASSSRDRADYGYTF
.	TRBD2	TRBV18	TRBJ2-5	TGTGCCAGCTCACCAGGGGGACTAGCGGGAGTTCTGGCCCAAGAGACCCAGTACTTC	CASSPGGLAGVLAQETQYF
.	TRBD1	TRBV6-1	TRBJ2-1	TGTGCCAGCAGTGCCGGGACAGGCCCTTTCTCCTACAATGAGCAGTTCTTC	CASSAGTGPFSYNEQFF
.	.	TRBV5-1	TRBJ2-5	TGCGCCAGCAGCTTGGGAGACAGAGGGGATGGGGAGACCCAGTACTTC	CASSLGDRGDGETQYF
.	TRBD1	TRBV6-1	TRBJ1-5	TGTGCCAGCAGTGAAAGGGGGCCTAATCAGCCCCAGCATTTT	CASSERGPNQPQHF
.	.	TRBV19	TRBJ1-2	TGTGCCAGTAGTATAGTTTTCGAGGTCATCGTCTACTGTGGCTACACCTTC	CASSIVFEVIVYCGYTF
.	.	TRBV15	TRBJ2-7	TGTGCCACCAGCAGAGATAGAGATCGCGAGCAGTACTTC	CATSRDRDREQYF
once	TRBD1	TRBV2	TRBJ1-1	TGTGCCAGCAGCGATTCTTCGACAGGGTCGAAAACCACTGAAGCTTTCTTT	CASSDSSTGSKTTEAFF
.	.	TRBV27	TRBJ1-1	TGTGCCAGCAGTTTACCGGGCAGGCCGGGCACTGAAGCTTTCTTT	CASSLPGRPGTEAFF